One sample yielded the 3 T cell receptor beta chains listed below, sequenced in a study (dated by TCRdb to 2016 to 2017). Receptors were amplified or captured by RT-PCR. The listed sequencing device is Illumina MiSeq. TCRdb reworked the public reads: Q25 trimming with fastp, MiXCR clone assembly, productive beta chains retained. When rows share a CDR3 protein, they turn into one entry using the most common DNA and genes. The sample profile shows more than 600,000 distinct CDR3 sequences; 12% to 15% of them were found once. The ten largest clones capture 3.6% of the sample. Sample: memory CD4+ T cells from blood. The receptor set was obtained from a female donor in good health, serving as a healthy control.

This clonotype was seen ten or more times. The chain combines TRBV27 with TRBJ1-1; 11 bases match TRBD1. Germline CDR1 and CDR2: MNHEY and SMNVEV (reference sequence). The V gene end was trimmed by 6 bases and the J gene end by 3 bases; junction bases not matched to a gene: 6. The CDR3 has 15 amino acids. CDR3 DNA: TGTGCCAGCAGCAGGGACAGGGGGTGGGACACTGAAGCTTTCTTT. This translates into CASSRDRGWDTEAFF.

The rearrangement links TRBV24-1 to TRBJ2-7; D perhaps matches TRBD1 (8 bases). V was pared by 10 bases and J by 12 bases, with 18 bases between. Germline lookup yields CDR1 KGHDR and CDR2 SFDVKD. The CDR3 loop spans 11 amino acids. Here the CDR3 DNA reads TGTGCCACTCGGGGGGACAGGAGGCTGTACTTC. The encoded protein is CATRGDRRLYF.

The V and J genes are TRBV20-1 and TRBJ2-3; D might be TRBD2 (5 bases). The CDR3 has 13 amino acids. V gave up 5 bases and J gave up 1 base, with 10 bases separating them. Germline lookup yields CDR1 DFQATT and CDR2 SNEGSKA (reference sequence). The CDR3 is CSALLDRTDTQYF. The CDR3 region has the DNA TGCAGTGCTTTACTAGACCGCACAGATACGCAGTATTTT.